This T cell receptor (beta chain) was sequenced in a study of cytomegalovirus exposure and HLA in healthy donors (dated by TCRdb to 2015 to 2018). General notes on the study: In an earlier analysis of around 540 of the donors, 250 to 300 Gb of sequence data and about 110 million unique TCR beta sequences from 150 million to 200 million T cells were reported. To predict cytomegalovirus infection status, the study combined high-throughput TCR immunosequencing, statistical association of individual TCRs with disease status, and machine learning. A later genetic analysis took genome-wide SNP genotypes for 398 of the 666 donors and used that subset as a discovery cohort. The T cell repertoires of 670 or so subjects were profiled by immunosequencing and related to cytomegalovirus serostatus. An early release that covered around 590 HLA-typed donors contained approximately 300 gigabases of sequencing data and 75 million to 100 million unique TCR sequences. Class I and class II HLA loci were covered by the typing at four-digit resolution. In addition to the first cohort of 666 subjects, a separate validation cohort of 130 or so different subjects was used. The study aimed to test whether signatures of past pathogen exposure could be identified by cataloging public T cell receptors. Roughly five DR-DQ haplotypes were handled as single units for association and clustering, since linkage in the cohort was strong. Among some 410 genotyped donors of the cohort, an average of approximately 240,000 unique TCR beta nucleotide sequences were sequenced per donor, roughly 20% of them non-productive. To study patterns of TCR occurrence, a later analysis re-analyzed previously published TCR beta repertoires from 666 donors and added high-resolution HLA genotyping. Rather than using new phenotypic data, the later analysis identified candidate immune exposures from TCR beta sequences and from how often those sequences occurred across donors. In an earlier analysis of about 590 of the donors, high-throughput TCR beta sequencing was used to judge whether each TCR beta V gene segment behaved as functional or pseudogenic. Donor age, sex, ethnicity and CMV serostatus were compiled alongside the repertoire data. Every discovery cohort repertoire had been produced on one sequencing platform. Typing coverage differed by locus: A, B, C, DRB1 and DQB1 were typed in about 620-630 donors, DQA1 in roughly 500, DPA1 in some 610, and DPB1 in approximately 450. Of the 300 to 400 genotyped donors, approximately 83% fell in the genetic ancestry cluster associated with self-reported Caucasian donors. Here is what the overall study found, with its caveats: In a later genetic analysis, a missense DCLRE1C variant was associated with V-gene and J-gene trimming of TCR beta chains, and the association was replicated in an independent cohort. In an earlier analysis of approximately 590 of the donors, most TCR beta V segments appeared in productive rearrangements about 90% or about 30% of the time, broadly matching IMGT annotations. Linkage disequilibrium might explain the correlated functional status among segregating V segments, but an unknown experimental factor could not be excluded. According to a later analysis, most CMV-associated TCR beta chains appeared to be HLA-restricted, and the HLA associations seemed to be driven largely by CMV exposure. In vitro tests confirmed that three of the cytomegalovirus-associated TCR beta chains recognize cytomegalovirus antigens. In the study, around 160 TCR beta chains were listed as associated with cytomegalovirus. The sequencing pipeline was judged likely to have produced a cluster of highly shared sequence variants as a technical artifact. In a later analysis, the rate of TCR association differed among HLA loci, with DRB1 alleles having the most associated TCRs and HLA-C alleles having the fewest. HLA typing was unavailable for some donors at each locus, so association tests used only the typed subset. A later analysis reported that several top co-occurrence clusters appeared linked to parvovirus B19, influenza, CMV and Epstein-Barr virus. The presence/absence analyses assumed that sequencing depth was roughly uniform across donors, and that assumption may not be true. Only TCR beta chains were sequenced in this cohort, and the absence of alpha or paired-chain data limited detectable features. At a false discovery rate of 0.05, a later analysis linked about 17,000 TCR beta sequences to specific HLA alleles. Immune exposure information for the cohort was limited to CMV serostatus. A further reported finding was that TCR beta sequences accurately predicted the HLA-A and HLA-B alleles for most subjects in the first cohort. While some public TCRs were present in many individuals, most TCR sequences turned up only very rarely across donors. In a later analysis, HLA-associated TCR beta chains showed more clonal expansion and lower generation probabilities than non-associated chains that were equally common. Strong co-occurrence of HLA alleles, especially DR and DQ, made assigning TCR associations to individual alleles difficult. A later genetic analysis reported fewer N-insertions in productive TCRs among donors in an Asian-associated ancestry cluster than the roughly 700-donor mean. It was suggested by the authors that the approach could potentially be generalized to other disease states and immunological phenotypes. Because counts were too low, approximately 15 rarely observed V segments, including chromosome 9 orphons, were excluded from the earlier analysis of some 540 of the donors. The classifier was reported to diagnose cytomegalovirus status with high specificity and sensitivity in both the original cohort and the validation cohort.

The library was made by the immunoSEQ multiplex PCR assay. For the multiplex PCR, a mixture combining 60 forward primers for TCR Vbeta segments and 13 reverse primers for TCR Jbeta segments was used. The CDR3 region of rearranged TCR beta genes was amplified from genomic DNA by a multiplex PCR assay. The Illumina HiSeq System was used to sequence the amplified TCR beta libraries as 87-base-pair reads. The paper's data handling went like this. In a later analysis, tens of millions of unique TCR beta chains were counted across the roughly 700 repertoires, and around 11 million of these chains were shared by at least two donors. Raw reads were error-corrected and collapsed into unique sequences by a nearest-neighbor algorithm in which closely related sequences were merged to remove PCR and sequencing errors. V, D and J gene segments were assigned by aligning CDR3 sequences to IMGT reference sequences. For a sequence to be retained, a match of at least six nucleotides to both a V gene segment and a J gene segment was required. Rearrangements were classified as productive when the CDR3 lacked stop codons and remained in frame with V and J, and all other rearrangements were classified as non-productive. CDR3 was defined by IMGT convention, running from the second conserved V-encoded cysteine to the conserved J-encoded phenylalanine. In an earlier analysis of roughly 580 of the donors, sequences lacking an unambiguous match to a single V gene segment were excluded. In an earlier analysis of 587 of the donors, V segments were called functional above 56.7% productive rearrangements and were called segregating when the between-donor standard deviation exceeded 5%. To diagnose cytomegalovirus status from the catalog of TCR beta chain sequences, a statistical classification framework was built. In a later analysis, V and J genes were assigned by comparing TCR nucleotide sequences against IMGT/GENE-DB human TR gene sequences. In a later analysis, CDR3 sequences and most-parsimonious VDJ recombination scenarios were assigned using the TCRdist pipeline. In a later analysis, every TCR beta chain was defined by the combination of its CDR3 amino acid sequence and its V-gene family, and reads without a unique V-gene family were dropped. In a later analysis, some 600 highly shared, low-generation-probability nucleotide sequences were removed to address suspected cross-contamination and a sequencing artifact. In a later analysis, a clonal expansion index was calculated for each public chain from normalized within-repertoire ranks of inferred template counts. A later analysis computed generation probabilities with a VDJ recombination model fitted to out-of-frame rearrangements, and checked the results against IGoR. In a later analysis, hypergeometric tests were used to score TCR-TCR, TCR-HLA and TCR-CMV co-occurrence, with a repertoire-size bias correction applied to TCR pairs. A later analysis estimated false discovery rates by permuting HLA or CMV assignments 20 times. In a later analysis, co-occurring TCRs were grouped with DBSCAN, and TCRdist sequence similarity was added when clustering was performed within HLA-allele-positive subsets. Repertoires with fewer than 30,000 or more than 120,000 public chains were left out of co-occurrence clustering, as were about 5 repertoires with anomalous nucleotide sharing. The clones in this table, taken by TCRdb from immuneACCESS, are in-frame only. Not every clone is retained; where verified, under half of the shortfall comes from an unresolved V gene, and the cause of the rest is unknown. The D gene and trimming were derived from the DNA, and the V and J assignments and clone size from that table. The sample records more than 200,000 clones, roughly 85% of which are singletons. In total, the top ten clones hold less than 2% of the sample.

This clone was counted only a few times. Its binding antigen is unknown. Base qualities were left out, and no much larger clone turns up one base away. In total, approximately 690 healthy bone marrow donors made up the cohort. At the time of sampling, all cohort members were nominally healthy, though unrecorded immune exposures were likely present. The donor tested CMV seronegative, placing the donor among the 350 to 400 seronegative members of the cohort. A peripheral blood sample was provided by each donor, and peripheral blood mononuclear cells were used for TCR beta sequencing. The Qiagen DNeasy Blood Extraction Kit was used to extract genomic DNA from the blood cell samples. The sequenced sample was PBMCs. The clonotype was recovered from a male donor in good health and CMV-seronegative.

CDR3 protein: CASTYEGQGASYTF. In nucleotides, the sequence is TGTGCCAGCACTTACGAGGGACAGGGGGCCTCCTACACCTTC. This sequence uses TRBV2 and TRBJ1-2, and 12 junction bases match TRBD1. V has 7 bases trimmed and J has 10 bases trimmed; junction bases matching no gene number 10. From its cysteine to its phenylalanine, the CDR3 spans 14 amino acids. Here the CDR3 DNA is all that survives: 42 bases in frame from base 1. CDR1 is given as SNHLY and CDR2 as FYNNEI, both from the germline V gene.